The 13 T cell receptor beta chains listed next were all sequenced from one sample in a study of T cells in Graves' hyperthyroidism and ophthalmopathy. The investigators amplified TCR beta CDR3 regions from RNA transcripts. Researchers ran a first-round RT-PCR on the TCR CDR3 using the HTBI primer set. Via MiXCR, TCRdb re-called the multiplex PCR reads, giving one row per CDR3 protein. In the table there are hundreds of thousands of distinct CDR3 sequences, about 13% of which are singletons. The sample consisted of blood. These receptor sequences come from a woman aged 40 to 50 with Graves' ophthalmopathy.

This clonotype was seen many times. The V call is TRBV7-8, the J call TRBJ1-1, with 7 positions matching TRBD1. The CDR3 consists of 15 residues. In germline, CDR1 is SGHVS, CDR2 FQNEAQ. V dropped 4 bases and J dropped 2; count of bases not matched to a gene: 7. CDR3 loop: CASSYSRGGNTEAFF. DNA of the CDR3: TGTGCCAGCAGCTACAGCAGGGGGGGAAACACTGAAGCTTTCTTT.

This clonotype appeared a few times. The chain joins TRBV4-1 to TRBJ2-1; no clear D gene. The CDR3 length is 13 residues. The germline CDR1 and CDR2 sequences are MGHRA and YSYEKL. Between the trimmed V and J ends, which lost 1 base and 5 bases, there was a span of 6 bases. CDR3 nucleotide sequence: TGCGCCAGCAGCCAAGGACGAAACAATGAGCAGTTCTTC. Residues: CASSQGRNNEQFF.

This clonotype has just a few counts. The rearrangement uses TRBV6-1 and TRBJ1-5, with TRBD1 identical over 12 bases. V lost 6 bases to trimming and J lost 7 bases; unmatched junction nucleotides: 7. Germline loops: CDR1 MNHNS, CDR2 SASEGT. The CDR3 sequence is 15 residues long. CDR3 sequence (DNA): TGTGCCAGCAGGACGGGACAGGGGGCCGGGCAGCCCCAGCATTTT. Protein product: CASRTGQGAGQPQHF.

This clonotype was found many times. This chain joins TRBV28 and TRBJ1-2; D is possibly TRBD1 (5 bases). The CDR3 covers 14 residues. Trimming shortened V by 3 bases and J by 4 bases, and 12 bases separated the two germline ends. CDR1 is MDHEN and CDR2 is SYDVKM in the germline V gene. The CDR3 is CASSFRQGGYGYTF. CDR3 sequence (DNA): TGTGCCAGCAGTTTCAGGCAGGGTGGCTATGGCTACACCTTC.

This clonotype was counted between two and nine times. A much larger clone differs from this one at a single base, so this may be a read error. The chain couples TRBV6-1 to TRBJ2-1; 12 bases fit TRBD2. Germline lookup yields CDR1 MNHNS and CDR2 SASEGT. The CDR3 runs 14 residues. CDR3 nucleotide sequence: TGTGTCAGCAGCACTAGCGGGAGGACCACTGAGCAGTTCTTC. Translation gives CVSSTSGRTTEQFF.

This clonotype was detected many times. This chain uses TRBV14 with TRBJ2-1, with a possible D match to TRBD2 (6 bases). This CDR3 contains 13 residues. The ends were cut back, 5 bases at V and 3 bases at J, with 8 bases in the middle. Germline V gene data show CDR1 as SGHDN and CDR2 as FVKESK. CDR3 amino acids: CASSTRDYNEQFF. CDR3 DNA: TGTGCCAGCAGCACGCGGGACTACAATGAGCAGTTCTTC.

This clonotype was seen many times. V is TRBV27 and J is TRBJ2-7; TRBD2 is a possible D gene (5 bases). Trimming stripped 8 bases from V and 2 bases from J, with 16 bases between. CDR1 and CDR2 from the germline V gene are MNHEY and SMNVEV (reference sequence). This CDR3 spans 14 amino acids. The CDR3 nucleotides read TGTGCCAGCCGCGCCCCTTGGGGAGCCTACGAGCAGTACTTC. This codes for CASRAPWGAYEQYF.

At least ten counts were recorded for this clonotype. The chain combines TRBV2 with TRBJ2-1, with D possibly matching TRBD2 (5 bases). The CDR3 extends over 13 amino acids. From germline, CDR1 is SNHLY and CDR2 FYNNEI. Trimming took 4 bases from V and 4 from J, leaving 8 bases between them. The chain's CDR3 is CASSVTIYNEQFF. The CDR3 coding sequence is TGTGCCAGCAGTGTGACTATTTACAATGAGCAGTTCTTC.

This clonotype was counted at least ten times. The rearrangement links TRBV12-3 or TRBV12-4 to TRBJ2-7; 7 bases are a match to TRBD1. There are 11 residues in the CDR3. J gave up 6 bases and V 8 bases, and 4 bases lay outside the gene matches. CDR3 amino acids: CASRTGLEQYF. In DNA form, the CDR3 reads TGTGCCAGCCGGACAGGCCTCGAGCAGTACTTC.

In this sample, this clonotype turned up many times. The chain couples TRBV28 to TRBJ1-3, with D perhaps TRBD1 (5 bases). The V gene lost 5 bases and the J gene lost 0 bases, with 17 bases spanning the gap. Germline V gene data show CDR1 as MDHEN and CDR2 as SYDVKM. CDR3 length: 17 residues. The CDR3 DNA is TGTGCCAGCAGTCAACCTCGACAGCCCAACTCTGGAAACACCATATATTTT. As protein: CASSQPRQPNSGNTIYF.

This clonotype was seen ten or more times. The rearrangement links TRBV2 to TRBJ2-1; 8 bases are shared with TRBD1. The trim removed 7 bases at V and 6 bases at J, leaving 8 bases unmatched. The germline gives CDR1 SNHLY, CDR2 FYNNEI. This CDR3 has 14 residues. CDR3: CASTPGQGPNEQFF. The CDR3 DNA follows: TGTGCCAGCACACCCGGACAGGGCCCCAATGAGCAGTTCTTC.

The sample holds many counts of this clonotype. The chain has TRBV28 and TRBJ2-7; TRBD1 is a possible D gene (5 bases). With 3 bases removed from V and 3 bases from J, the gap between germline ends came to 15 bases. The CDR3 length is 15 residues. The germline V gene has CDR1 MDHEN and CDR2 SYDVKM. The CDR3 DNA sequence: TGTGCCAGCAGTTTTGGGAAAGGGGCCATCTACGAGCAGTACTTC. Translated, it gives CASSFGKGAIYEQYF. Combining the CDR3 with reference TRBV28 and TRBJ2-7 gives the whole variable domain DVKVTQSSRYLVKRTGEKVFLECVQDMDHENMFWYRQDPGLGLRLIYFSYDVKMKEKGDIPEGYSVSREKKERFSLILESASTNQTSMYLCASSFGKGAIYEQYFGPGTRLTVT.

This clonotype was seen repeatedly, ten times or more. CDR3 coding DNA: TGTGCCAGCAGCCAAGGTCAGGGGGGAATGAACACTGAAGCTTTCTTT. Its translation: CASSQGQGGMNTEAFF. The rearrangement uses TRBV3-1 and TRBJ1-1; 7 bases line up with TRBD1. This CDR3 spans 16 amino acids. Germline trimming cut 1 base from V and 0 bases from J; bases unmatched to any gene: 5. Per germline, CDR1 LGHDT and CDR2 YNNKEL (reference sequence).